Listed below are T cell receptor beta chains from one sample, sequenced in a study of T cell repertoires in cytomegalovirus infection. Their antigen targets remain unknown. TCRdb redid the calling of the reads with MiXCR, one entry per CDR3 protein. The sample lists about 500,000 distinct CDR3 sequences; about 33% were seen once. The source material was cultured PBMCs, sampled from culture after CMV antigen stimulation. These receptors all stem from a human donor in good health (CMV status not recorded). Some clones in this sample may be carry-over from other donors' samples. CDR3s include the opening cysteine and the closing phenylalanine or tryptophan. The order of the fields is D gene, clone size, J gene, V gene, CDR3 protein, CDR3 DNA. The D gene is left open where the match is weak. A row's size may be missing; if present it is once, few, many or a size class.

>-|once|TRBJ2-5|TRBV28
CASSAWDGSGFETQYF
TGTGCCAGCAGTGCATGGGACGGGAGTGGTTTCGAGACCCAGTACTTC
>-|-|TRBJ2-5|TRBV18
CASSERGRNQETQYF
TGTGCCAGCTCGGAAAGGGGCCGTAACCAAGAGACCCAGTACTTC
>-|few|TRBJ1-1|TRBV12-3/TRBV12-4
CASRTNRNTEAFF
TGTGCCAGCAGGACTAACAGGAACACTGAAGCTTTCTTT
>TRBD2|few|TRBJ2-2|TRBV7-6
CASSHPLSGRSTGELFF
TGTGCCAGCAGCCACCCCTTGAGCGGGAGGAGCACCGGGGAGCTGTTTTTT
>TRBD1|-|TRBJ2-2|TRBV4-3
CASSQGFRGQGSNTGELFF
TGCGCCAGCAGCCAAGGGTTTAGGGGACAGGGATCGAACACCGGGGAGCTGTTTTTT
>TRBD2|few|TRBJ2-3|TRBV4-1
CASSYPGTSADTQYF
TGCGCCAGCAGCTACCCCGGGACTAGCGCAGATACGCAGTATTTT
>-|-|TRBJ1-4|TRBV20-1
CSARIPDFATNEKLFF
TGCAGTGCTAGAATCCCAGACTTTGCAACTAATGAAAAACTGTTTTTT
>-|-|TRBJ1-6|TRBV28
CASRKGVDNSPLHF
TGTGCCAGCAGAAAAGGGGTTGACAATTCACCCCTCCACTTT
>-|-|TRBJ2-4|TRBV12-3/TRBV12-4
CASSSRGVGIQYF
TGTGCCAGCAGTTCCCGGGGAGTGGGCATTCAGTACTTC
>-|-|TRBJ1-1|TRBV7-2
CASSSGAGGTEAFF
TGTGCCAGCAGCTCGGGCGCGGGGGGAACTGAAGCTTTCTTT
>TRBD2|many|TRBJ2-3|TRBV28
CASSLEPGAGATDTQYF
TGTGCCAGCAGTTTAGAACCCGGAGCGGGAGCCACAGATACGCAGTATTTT
>-|-|TRBJ2-1|TRBV25-1
CASSELVSPYNEQFF
TGTGCCAGCAGTGAATTAGTTAGCCCCTACAATGAGCAGTTCTTC
>TRBD2|-|TRBJ2-5|TRBV28
CASSTGLAGVQETQYF
TGTGCCAGCAGCACGGGACTAGCGGGAGTCCAAGAGACCCAGTACTTC
>-|few|TRBJ2-1|TRBV7-9
CASSSEGRYEQFF
TGTGCCAGCAGCTCGGAGGGGCGCTACGAGCAGTTCTTC
>-|-|TRBJ2-5|TRBV7-2
CASSIQWYQETQYF
TGTGCCAGCAGCATCCAATGGTACCAAGAGACCCAGTACTTC
>TRBD2|few|TRBJ2-3|TRBV20-1
CSALVTSGATNTQYF
TGCAGTGCATTGGTCACTAGCGGCGCAACGAATACGCAGTATTTT
>TRBD1|few|TRBJ2-3|TRBV10-2
CASSSTGQVSTDTQYF
TGCGCCAGCAGTTCGACGGGACAGGTTTCCACAGATACGCAGTATTTT
>-|-|TRBJ1-2|TRBV20-1
CSAVRSRGYGYTF
TGCAGTGCCGTCAGGAGTCGCGGCTATGGCTACACCTTC
>-|-|TRBJ1-1|TRBV6-2/TRBV6-3
CASSLPVVPDQNTEAFF
TGTGCCAGCAGTTTGCCGGTCGTGCCGGATCAGAACACTGAAGCTTTCTTT
>TRBD1|few|TRBJ2-5|TRBV19
CASSIAPGTGGAKETQYF
TGTGCCAGTAGTATAGCCCCGGGGACAGGGGGCGCGAAGGAGACCCAGTACTTC
>-|-|TRBJ2-5|TRBV6-1
CASSYAGYKTQYF
TGTGCCAGCAGTTACGCGGGGTACAAGACCCAGTACTTC
>TRBD1|few|TRBJ1-1|TRBV12-5
CASGLGPGTGGVGAEAFF
TGTGCTAGTGGTTTGGGTCCGGGGACAGGGGGTGTGGGAGCTGAAGCTTTCTTT
>TRBD2|-|TRBJ2-1|TRBV19
CASSINEGLAATYNEQFF
TGTGCCAGTAGTATTAATGAAGGACTAGCGGCAACCTACAATGAGCAGTTCTTC
>TRBD1|many|TRBJ1-1|TRBV7-2
CASSPPPRGLLAFF
TGTGCCAGCAGCCCACCCCCCAGGGGGCTTTTAGCTTTCTTT
>-|-|TRBJ2-7|TRBV7-8
CASSHAPYEQYF
TGTGCCAGCAGCCACGCGCCGTACGAGCAGTACTTC
>TRBD2|few|TRBJ2-5|TRBV29-1
CSVDREGETQYF
TGCAGCGTTGACAGGGAGGGAGAGACCCAGTACTTC
>-|few|TRBJ2-5|TRBV12-3/TRBV12-4
CASRRQVSQGSQYF
TGTGCCAGCAGGCGACAGGTTTCCCAGGGGTCCCAGTACTTC
>TRBD1|-|TRBJ1-1|TRBV11-1
CASSFGGQGNTEAFF
TGTGCCAGCAGCTTTGGGGGACAGGGGAACACTGAAGCTTTCTTT
>-|-|TRBJ2-6|TRBV27
CASSRRATGANVLTF
TGTGCCAGCAGTCGTAGGGCCACTGGGGCCAACGTCCTGACTTTC
>TRBD2|-|TRBJ2-1|TRBV30
CAWSVLPSSGRLFF
TGTGCCTGGAGTGTACTCCCCTCTAGCGGGAGGTTGTTCTTC
>-|-|TRBJ1-4|TRBV7-2
CASSLGGRVGEKLFF
TGTGCCAGCAGCTTAGGGGGAAGGGTTGGGGAAAAACTGTTTTTT
>-|many|TRBJ2-5|TRBV12-3/TRBV12-4
CASSQSRETQYF
TGTGCCAGCAGCCAATCGAGGGAGACCCAGTACTTC
>-|many|TRBJ2-5|TRBV7-2
CASSFASVVGQETQYF
TGTGCCAGCAGCTTCGCCTCGGTAGTTGGGCAAGAGACCCAGTACTTC
>TRBD1|-|TRBJ1-5|TRBV20-1
CSAPRTGRNQPQHF
TGCAGTGCTCCTAGGACAGGACGGAATCAGCCCCAGCATTTT
>-|-|TRBJ1-1|TRBV7-8
CASSFRQSSWNTEAFF
TGTGCCAGCAGCTTCCGACAGTCTAGTTGGAACACTGAAGCTTTCTTT
>-|few|TRBJ2-6|TRBV28
CASSLLFSGANVLTF
TGTGCCAGCAGTTTGCTATTCTCTGGGGCCAACGTCCTGACTTTC
>TRBD1|-|TRBJ1-1|TRBV28
CASSSPRGLGSTEAFF
TGTGCCAGCAGTTCTCCCAGGGGGTTGGGGAGCACTGAAGCTTTCTTT
>-|-|TRBJ2-1|TRBV28
CASSLSGSGARDNEQFF
TGTGCCAGCAGTTTATCCGGTAGCGGCGCCCGCGACAATGAGCAGTTCTTC
>-|-|TRBJ1-1|TRBV7-9
CASSLSKNTEAFF
TGTGCCAGCAGCTTAAGCAAGAACACTGAAGCTTTCTTT
>TRBD2|medium-sized|TRBJ2-5|TRBV7-2
CASRPLLAGEWSYQETQYF
TGTGCCAGCAGACCACTCTTAGCGGGAGAGTGGAGTTACCAAGAGACCCAGTACTTC
>-|-|TRBJ2-4|TRBV5-1
CASSLPGAKNIQYF
TGCGCCAGCAGCTTGCCCGGAGCCAAAAACATTCAGTACTTC
>TRBD1|-|TRBJ1-2|TRBV7-8
CASSSGAGGRYGYTF
TGTGCCAGCAGCTCAGGGGCAGGGGGCCGATATGGCTACACCTTC
>TRBD1|-|TRBJ2-7|TRBV3-1
CASSQDRTGGEHEQYF
TGTGCCAGCAGCCAAGATCGGACAGGGGGCGAACACGAGCAGTACTTC
>-|few|TRBJ2-6|TRBV7-8
CASSLARDSGANVLTF
TGTGCCAGCAGCTTAGCGCGGGACTCTGGGGCCAACGTCCTGACTTTC
>-|many|TRBJ1-1|TRBV7-2
CASSSPPTGRGNTEAFF
TGTGCCAGCAGTTCACCCCCCACGGGTAGGGGGAACACTGAAGCTTTCTTT
>-|few|TRBJ2-7|TRBV12-3/TRBV12-4
CASSSPGTPYEQYF
TGTGCCAGCAGTTCACCGGGGACCCCCTACGAGCAGTACTTC
>-|many|TRBJ2-3|TRBV7-2
CAAGDTQYF
TGTGCCGCCGGGGATACGCAGTATTTT
>TRBD2|-|TRBJ2-1|TRBV11-3
CASSLGAGWSYNEQFF
TGTGCCAGCAGCCTGGGAGCGGGGTGGTCCTACAATGAGCAGTTCTTC
>-|few|TRBJ1-5|TRBV12-3/TRBV12-4
CASSFTGDQPQHF
TGTGCCAGCAGTTTCACTGGGGATCAGCCCCAGCATTTT
>TRBD1|-|TRBJ1-6|TRBV7-2
CASSLRQGSNSPLHF
TGTGCCAGCAGCTTGAGACAGGGTAGTAATTCACCCCTCCACTTT
>-|few|TRBJ2-6|TRBV7-8
CASSLSAARANVLTF
TGTGCCAGCAGCTTATCGGCCGCCCGAGCCAACGTCCTGACTTTC